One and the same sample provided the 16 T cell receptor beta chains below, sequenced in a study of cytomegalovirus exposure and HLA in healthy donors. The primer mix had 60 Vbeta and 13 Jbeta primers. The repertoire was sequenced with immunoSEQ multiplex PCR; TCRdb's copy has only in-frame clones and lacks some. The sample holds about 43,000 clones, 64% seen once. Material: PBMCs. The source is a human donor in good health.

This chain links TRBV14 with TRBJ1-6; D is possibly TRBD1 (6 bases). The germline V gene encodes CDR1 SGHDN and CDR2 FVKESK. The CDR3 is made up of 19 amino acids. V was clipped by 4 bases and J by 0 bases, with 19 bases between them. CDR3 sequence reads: CASSLATGTRSSYNSPLHF. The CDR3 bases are TGTGCCAGCAGCCTGGCAACCGGGACACGATCCTCCTATAATTCACCCCTCCACTTT.

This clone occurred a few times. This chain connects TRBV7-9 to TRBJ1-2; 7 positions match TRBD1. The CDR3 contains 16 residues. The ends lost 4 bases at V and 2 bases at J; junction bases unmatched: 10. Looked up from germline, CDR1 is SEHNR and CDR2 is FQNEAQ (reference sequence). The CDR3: CASSSTNRGINYGYTF. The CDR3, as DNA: TGTGCCAGCAGCTCCACCAACAGGGGAATCAACTATGGCTACACCTTC.

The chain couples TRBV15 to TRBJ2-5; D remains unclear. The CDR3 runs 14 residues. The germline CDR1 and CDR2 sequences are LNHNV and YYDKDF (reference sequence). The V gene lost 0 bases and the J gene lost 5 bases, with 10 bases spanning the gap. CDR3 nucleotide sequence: TGTGCCACCAGCAGAGATGCAGGTCTCGAGACCCAGTACTTC. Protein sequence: CATSRDAGLETQYF.

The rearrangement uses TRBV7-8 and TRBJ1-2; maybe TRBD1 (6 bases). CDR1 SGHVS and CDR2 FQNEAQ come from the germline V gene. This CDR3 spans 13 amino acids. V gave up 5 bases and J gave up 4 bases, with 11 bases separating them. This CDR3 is CASSPRGIYGYTF. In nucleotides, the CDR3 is TGTGCCAGCAGCCCCAGGGGAATCTATGGCTACACCTTC.

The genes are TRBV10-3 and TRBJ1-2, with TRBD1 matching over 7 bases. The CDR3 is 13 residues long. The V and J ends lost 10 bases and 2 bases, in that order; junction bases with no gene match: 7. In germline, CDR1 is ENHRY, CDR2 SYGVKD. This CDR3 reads CATRGQTNYGYTF. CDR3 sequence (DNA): TGTGCCACCCGGGGACAGACCAACTATGGCTACACCTTC.

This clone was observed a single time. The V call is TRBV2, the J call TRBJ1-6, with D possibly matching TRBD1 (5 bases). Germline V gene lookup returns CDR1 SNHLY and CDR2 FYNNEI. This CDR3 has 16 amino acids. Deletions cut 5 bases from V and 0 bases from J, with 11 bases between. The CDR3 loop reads CASSWTPSSYNSPLHF. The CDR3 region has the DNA TGTGCCAGCAGTTGGACACCAAGCTCCTATAATTCACCCCTCCACTTT.

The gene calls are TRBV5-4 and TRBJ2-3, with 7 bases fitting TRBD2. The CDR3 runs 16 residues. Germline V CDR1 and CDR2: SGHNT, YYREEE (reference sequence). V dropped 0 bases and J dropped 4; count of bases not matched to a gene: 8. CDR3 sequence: CASSLVGGGPADTQYF. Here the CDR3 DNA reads TGTGCCAGCAGCTTGGTCGGCGGGGGTCCGGCAGATACGCAGTATTTT.

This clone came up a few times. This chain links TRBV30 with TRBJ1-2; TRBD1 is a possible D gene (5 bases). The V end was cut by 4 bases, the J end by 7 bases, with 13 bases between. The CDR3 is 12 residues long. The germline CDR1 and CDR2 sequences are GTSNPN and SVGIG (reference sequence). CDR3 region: CAWIGGLTGYTF. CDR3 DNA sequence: TGTGCCTGGATCGGGGGTTTAACTGGCTACACCTTC.

The CDR3 spells CAISESSVAHEQYF. DNA for the CDR3: TGTGCCATCAGTGAGTCGTCAGTGGCCCACGAGCAGTACTTC. V and J are TRBV10-3 and TRBJ2-7; D gene ambiguous. V was cut by 0 bases and J by 5 bases, with 11 bases left in between. Germline CDR1 is ENHRY and CDR2 is SYGVKD. This CDR3 is 14 amino acids long.

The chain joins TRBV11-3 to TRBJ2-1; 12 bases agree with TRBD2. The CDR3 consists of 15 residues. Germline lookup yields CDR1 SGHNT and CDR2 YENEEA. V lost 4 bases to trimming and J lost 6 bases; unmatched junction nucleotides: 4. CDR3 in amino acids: CASSSTTSGGNEQFF. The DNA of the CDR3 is TGTGCCAGCAGCTCGACGACTAGCGGGGGCAATGAGCAGTTCTTC.

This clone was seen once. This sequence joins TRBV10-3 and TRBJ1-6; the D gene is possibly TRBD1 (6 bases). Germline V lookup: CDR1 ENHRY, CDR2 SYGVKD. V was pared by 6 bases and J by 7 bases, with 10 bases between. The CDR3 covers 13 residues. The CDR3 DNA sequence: TGTGCCATCAGCGAGGACAGAAATTCACCCCTCCACTTT. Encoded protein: CAISEDRNSPLHF.

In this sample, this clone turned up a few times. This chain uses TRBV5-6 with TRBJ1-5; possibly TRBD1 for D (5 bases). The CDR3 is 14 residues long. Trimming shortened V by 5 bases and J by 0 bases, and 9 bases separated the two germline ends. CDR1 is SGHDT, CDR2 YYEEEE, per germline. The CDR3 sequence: CASSRQYSNQPQHF. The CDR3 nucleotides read TGTGCCAGCAGTCGACAGTATAGCAATCAGCCCCAGCATTTT. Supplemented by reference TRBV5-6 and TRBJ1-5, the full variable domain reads DAGVTQSPTHLIKTRGQQVTLRCSPKSGHDTVSWYQQALGQGPQFIFQYYEEEERQRGNFPDRFSGHQFPNYSSELNVNALLLGDSALYLCASSRQYSNQPQHFGDGTRLSIL.

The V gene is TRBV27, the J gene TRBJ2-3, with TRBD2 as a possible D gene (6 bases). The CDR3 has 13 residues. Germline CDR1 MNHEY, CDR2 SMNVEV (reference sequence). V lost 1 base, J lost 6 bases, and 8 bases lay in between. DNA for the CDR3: TGTGCCAGCAGTTTATGGAGGGAGGATACGCAGTATTTT. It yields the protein CASSLWREDTQYF.

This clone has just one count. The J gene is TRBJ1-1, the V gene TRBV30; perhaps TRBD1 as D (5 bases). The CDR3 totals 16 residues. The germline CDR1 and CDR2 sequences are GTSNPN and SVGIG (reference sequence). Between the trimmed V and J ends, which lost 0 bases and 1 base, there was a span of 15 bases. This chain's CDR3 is CAWSVLGRGANTEAFF. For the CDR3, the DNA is TGTGCCTGGAGTGTACTCGGGAGGGGTGCGAACACTGAAGCTTTCTTT.

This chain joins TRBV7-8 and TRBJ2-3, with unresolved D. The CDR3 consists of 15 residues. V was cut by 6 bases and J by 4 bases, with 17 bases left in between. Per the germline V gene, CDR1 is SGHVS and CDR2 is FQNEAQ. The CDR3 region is CASRPRDPGADTQYF. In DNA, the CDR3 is TGTGCCAGCAGACCCCGCGACCCCGGAGCAGATACGCAGTATTTT.

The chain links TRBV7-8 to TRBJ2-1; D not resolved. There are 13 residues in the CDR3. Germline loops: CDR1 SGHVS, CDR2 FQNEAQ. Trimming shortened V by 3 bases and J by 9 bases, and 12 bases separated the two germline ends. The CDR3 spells CASSFGEVGEQFF. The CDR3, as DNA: TGTGCCAGCAGCTTCGGTGAGGTGGGTGAGCAGTTCTTC.